The source of this T cell receptor (beta chain) is a study of T cells after yellow fever vaccination. Study findings and constraints: There was a possibility that FACS-sorted repertoires contained abundant clonotypes contaminating from the bulk population.

V trimming: 6 bases; J trimming: 4 bases; junction bases outside the gene matches: 8. CDR1 DFQATT and CDR2 SNEGSKA come from the germline V gene (reference sequence). This CDR3 comprises 13 residues. Template switching with 5'RACE generated the TCR cDNA and added a universal primer site and UMIs. From the 5' RACE reads, TCRdb called clonotypes with MiXCR, one entry per CDR3 protein. The sample includes about 400,000 distinct CDR3 sequences, around 6.5% of them seen just once. On this clonotype: Its target is not known.

The sequence came from a man aged 30 to 39 who received the YFV17D yellow fever vaccine. The sequences come from PBMCs, collected 5 days after the yellow fever booster vaccination. The chain is built from TRBV20-1 and TRBJ2-5; 7 nucleotides agree with TRBD1. The CDR3 coding sequence is TGCAGTGCCGACAGGGTTATCGGAGAGACCCAGTACTTC. Translating gives CSADRVIGETQYF.